These 19 T cell receptor beta chains share one sample of origin, sequenced in a study of T cell changes during pregnancy in multiple sclerosis. The data were produced by immunoSEQ multiplex PCR, yet TCRdb's version contains in-frame clones alone and is incomplete. The table has 48,000 or so clones, over 85% seen once. The sequences come from CD4+ T cells from peripheral blood mononuclear cells, collected in the first trimester of pregnancy. These receptors were obtained from a female donor with multiple sclerosis, enrolled in a pregnancy study.

J is TRBJ1-5 and V is TRBV6-5; 7 nucleotides agree with TRBD1. Germline-derived CDR1 and CDR2 are MNHEY and SVGAGI. Unmatched junction bases numbered 5, after V lost 8 bases and J lost 4 bases. CDR3 length equals 13 residues. This chain's CDR3 is CASSIQGNQPQHF. The CDR3 DNA sequence: TGTGCCAGCTCCATACAGGGGAATCAGCCCCAGCATTTT.

This clone was recorded a few times. The chain links TRBV30 to TRBJ2-7, with D possibly matching TRBD2 (6 bases). V dropped 3 bases and J dropped 2 bases, with 20 bases sitting between them. The CDR3 runs to 16 residues. Germline lookup yields CDR1 GTSNPN and CDR2 SVGIG (reference sequence). Here the CDR3 DNA reads TGTGCCTGGAGGGACCGGACCCGGGGGAGCGCCTACGAGCAGTACTTC. It specifies CAWRDRTRGSAYEQYF.

The chain is built from TRBV5-1 and TRBJ2-3, with 16 positions matching TRBD2. Per germline, CDR1 SGHRS and CDR2 YFSETQ. Trimming cost V 6 bases and J 5 bases; bases outside gene matches: 9. The CDR3 is 17 amino acids. The CDR3 reads CASKPGLAGGQGDTQYF. The CDR3 DNA reads TGCGCCAGCAAACCGGGACTAGCGGGGGGGCAAGGAGATACGCAGTATTTT.

The chain uses TRBV29-1 and TRBJ2-1, with 12 bases matching TRBD2. Germline V gene data show CDR1 as SQVTM and CDR2 as ANQGSEA. The length of the CDR3 is 17 residues. With 3 bases clipped from V and 8 bases from J, the junction kept 14 bases outside the gene matches. The CDR3 DNA follows: TGCAGCGTTGACAAATTCGCAACTAGCGGGGGGCGGGATGAGCAGTTCTTC. This translates into CSVDKFATSGGRDEQFF.

V gene TRBV6-1 combines with J gene TRBJ1-2; D is perhaps TRBD1 (5 bases). CDR1 and CDR2 (germline): MNHNS, SASEGT. V was shortened by 0 bases and J by 2 bases, with 7 bases between the two germline ends. The CDR3 covers 14 residues. CDR3 DNA sequence: TGTGCCAGCAGTGAAGCGACAGACAACTATGGCTACACCTTC. It encodes CASSEATDNYGYTF.

The V and J genes are TRBV30 and TRBJ2-2; D gene unclear. CDR3 length: 12 amino acids. From germline, CDR1 is GTSNPN and CDR2 SVGIG (reference sequence). V was clipped by 7 bases and J by 0 bases, with 6 bases between them. The CDR3 bases are TGTGCCTCCCGTCCGAACACCGGGGAGCTGTTTTTT. Its translation is CASRPNTGELFF.

The chain combines TRBV5-1 with TRBJ2-2, with 7 bases aligning to TRBD2. The CDR3 covers 17 residues. Germline V lookup: CDR1 SGHRS, CDR2 YFSETQ. V lost 2 bases, J lost 1 base, and 8 bases stayed unmatched. CDR3 protein: CASSFGLGGGNTGELFF. CDR3 in DNA: TGCGCCAGCAGCTTCGGCCTGGGCGGGGGGAACACCGGGGAGCTGTTTTTT. The full variable domain, completed using reference TRBV5-1 and TRBJ2-2, is KAGVTQTPRYLIKTRGQQVTLSCSPISGHRSVSWYQQTPGQGLQFLFEYFSETQRNKGNFPGRFSGRQFSNSRSEMNVSTLELGDSALYLCASSFGLGGGNTGELFFGEGSRLTVL.

The genes are TRBV6-1 and TRBJ2-3; the match to TRBD2 covers 9 bases. CDR1 and CDR2 (germline): MNHNS, SASEGT. Trimming at V came to 6 bases and at J to 7 bases, leaving 5 bases not matched to a gene. The CDR3 is 13 amino acids. The CDR3 reads CASSASGAYTQYF. CDR3 nucleotide sequence: TGTGCCAGCAGCGCTAGCGGGGCATATACGCAGTATTTT.

The rearrangement uses TRBV10-3 and TRBJ1-2; TRBD1 agrees at 9 bases. This CDR3 has 14 amino acids. V shed 7 bases and J 7 bases; nucleotides not matched to a gene: 10. CDR1 ENHRY and CDR2 SYGVKD come from the germline V gene. This chain's CDR3 is CAITRQGVEGGYTF. CDR3 coding DNA: TGTGCCATCACGAGACAGGGGGTAGAGGGTGGCTACACCTTC.

The chain employs TRBV18 and TRBJ1-4; D might be TRBD1 (6 bases). The CDR3 has 13 residues. V dropped 6 bases and J dropped 5 bases, with 10 bases sitting between them. Germline loops: CDR1 KGHSH, CDR2 LQKENI. In nucleotides, the CDR3 is TGTGCCAGCTCGGGCCAGGGGAATGAAAAACTGTTTTTT. The encoded protein is CASSGQGNEKLFF.

V is TRBV9 and J is TRBJ2-2; D perhaps matches TRBD1 (7 bases). Deletions cut 0 bases from V and 4 bases from J, with 10 bases between. This CDR3 contains 15 residues. From germline, CDR1 is SGDLS and CDR2 YYNGEE. This chain's CDR3 is CASSVGGDSTGELFF. CDR3 in DNA: TGTGCCAGCAGCGTAGGGGGGGACAGCACCGGGGAGCTGTTTTTT. Full variable domain (missing parts from reference TRBV9 and TRBJ2-2): DSGVTQTPKHLITATGQRVTLRCSPRSGDLSVYWYQQSLDQGLQFLIQYYNGEERAKGNILERFSAQQFPDLHSELNLSSLELGDSALYFCASSVGGDSTGELFFGEGSRLTVL.

This clone was observed a single time. This chain connects TRBV6-1 to TRBJ2-2; D might be TRBD1 (6 bases). V lost 3 bases to trimming and J lost 5 bases, with 7 bases between them. CDR1 is MNHNS, CDR2 SASEGT, per germline. The CDR3 runs 13 residues. CDR3 loop: CASSEQGTGELFF. CDR3 bases: TGTGCCAGCAGTGAGCAGGGGACCGGGGAGCTGTTTTTT.

The gene calls are TRBV19 and TRBJ2-3; D perhaps matches TRBD1 (5 bases). Germline loops: CDR1 LNHDA, CDR2 SQIVND (reference sequence). The V and J ends lost 4 bases and 4 bases respectively, with 9 bases between them. CDR3 length: 13 residues. CDR3 loop: CASSKVGPDTQYF. The CDR3 region has the DNA TGTGCCAGTAGTAAGGTGGGGCCAGATACGCAGTATTTT.

The rearrangement joins TRBV15 to TRBJ1-1; D is perhaps TRBD1 (6 bases). The CDR3 spans 15 residues. V dropped 1 base and J dropped 0 bases, with 9 bases sitting between them. Germline CDR1 LNHNV, CDR2 YYDKDF (reference sequence). In DNA, the CDR3 is TGTGCCACCAGCAGAGCGCAGGGGATGAACACTGAAGCTTTCTTT. This sequence encodes CATSRAQGMNTEAFF.

The rearrangement links TRBV9 to TRBJ1-1, with a tentative D call TRBD1 (5 bases). CDR3 length equals 14 residues. CDR1 and CDR2 from the germline V gene are SGDLS and YYNGEE. V shed 3 bases and J shed 4 bases, with 13 bases lying between them. CDR3 amino acids: CASSGERGITEAFF. The CDR3 DNA reads TGTGCCAGCAGCGGAGAACGGGGGATCACTGAAGCTTTCTTT.

The chain carries TRBV6-6 and TRBJ1-1; perhaps TRBD1 as D (5 bases). This CDR3 contains 13 residues. Germline CDR1 MNHNY, CDR2 SVGAGI (reference sequence). V was shortened by 6 bases and J by 2 bases, with 10 bases between the two germline ends. CDR3 region: CASRGGLNTEAFF. In nucleotides, the CDR3 is TGTGCCAGCAGGGGGGGTTTAAACACTGAAGCTTTCTTT.

The chain is built from TRBV5-1 and TRBJ2-3; 9 bases map to TRBD1. Germline trimming cut 4 bases from V and 3 bases from J; bases unmatched to any gene: 9. The CDR3 contains 16 residues. Germline V gene sequence: CDR1 SGHRS, CDR2 YFSETQ. The CDR3 coding sequence is TGCGCCAGCAGCCCGGATCGGACAGGGGTTACAGATACGCAGTATTTT. It codes for CASSPDRTGVTDTQYF.

V gene TRBV15 combines with J gene TRBJ2-2; 7 nucleotides agree with TRBD1. Germline lookup yields CDR1 LNHNV and CDR2 YYDKDF (reference sequence). The CDR3 sequence is 15 residues long. V lost 0 bases to trimming and J lost 4 bases; unmatched junction nucleotides: 2. The CDR3 nucleotides read TGTGCCACCAGCAGAGAGACAGGGCCCACCGGGGAGCTGTTTTTT. It specifies CATSRETGPTGELFF.

The V and J genes are TRBV11-2 and TRBJ2-5, with D unresolved. Germline V gives CDR1 SGHAT, CDR2 FQNNGV. Between the trimmed V and J ends, which lost 5 bases and 7 bases, there was a span of 14 bases. The CDR3 contains 13 residues. CDR3 nucleotides: TGTGCCAGCAGCCCCGACTTTCCGGGGACCCAGTACTTC. It codes for CASSPDFPGTQYF.